Listed below are T cell receptor beta chains from one sample, sequenced in a study of T-cell reconstitution after alpha-beta-depleted transplantation in children. TCRdb analysed the PCR reads with MiXCR anew, one entry per CDR3 protein. The table shows some 80,000 distinct CDR3 sequences, with about a sixth occurring only once. The source was PBMCs, mostly from graft donor cells, collected 360 days after TCRalphabeta/CD19-depleted stem cell transplant. These receptors came from a male patient between 2 and 9 years old who had a stem cell transplant for acute lymphoblastic leukemia, so the T cells may come from the graft donor. Both conserved end residues are part of each CDR3.

V gene	J gene	CDR3 protein
TRBV6-6	TRBJ2-7	CASRREFNEQYF
TRBV12-3/TRBV12-4	TRBJ2-1	CASSATANEQFF
TRBV6-5	TRBJ1-1	CASSWDSGNTEAFF
TRBV9	TRBJ2-3	CASSSETRDTQYF
TRBV20-1	TRBJ1-1	CSASGDNLNTEAFF
TRBV7-8	TRBJ2-1	CASSLGFGRHNEQFF
TRBV11-2	TRBJ2-1	CASSSLAGFLSDEQFF
TRBV10-3	TRBJ1-5	CAISGGRNQPQHF
TRBV6-5	TRBJ1-4	CASSYPPLTGVEEKLFF
TRBV11-3	TRBJ1-1	CASSWTGENTEAFF
TRBV5-5	TRBJ2-7	CASILGLGQSSYEQYF
TRBV5-6	TRBJ1-2	CASSLLGRDYGYTF
TRBV6-6	TRBJ1-5	CASSYISHQPQHF
TRBV20-1	TRBJ2-2	CSARRSTGELFF
TRBV5-1	TRBJ2-6	CASSLTAGANVLTF
TRBV24-1	TRBJ2-1	CATSSTSGGSYNEQFF
TRBV13	TRBJ2-1	CASSSPGMGGQNEQFF
TRBV20-1	TRBJ2-5	CSARDPGTATFLETQYF
TRBV20-1	TRBJ1-6	CSARRDWGYNSPLHF
TRBV12-3/TRBV12-4	TRBJ2-1	CASSWGTVHNEQFF
TRBV10-3	TRBJ2-7	CAIGGASARYEQYF
TRBV7-9	TRBJ2-7	CASSLSQGHEQYF
TRBV25-1	TRBJ2-1	CASSEYAGVHNEQFF
TRBV5-5	TRBJ2-7	CASSPPSRVRDSYEQYF
TRBV5-1	TRBJ2-1	CASSCDGMSSYNEQFF
TRBV7-6	TRBJ2-3	CASSPAGLEGGTQYF
TRBV5-1	TRBJ2-3	CASSSSKSTDTQYF
TRBV5-1	TRBJ1-1	CASSLGQWGTEAFF
TRBV3-1	TRBJ2-7	CASSQGIPGQGAYEQYF
TRBV6-5	TRBJ2-1	CASSYRGLAYNEQFF
TRBV5-1	TRBJ2-1	CASTPGLAGGGEQFF
TRBV5-5	TRBJ2-1	CASKQGSTYNEQFF
TRBV24-1	TRBJ2-3	CATIDGDTQYF
TRBV4-2	TRBJ2-7	CASSQEGAHNTYEQYF
TRBV12-3/TRBV12-4	TRBJ2-5	CASSPLAGGGETQYF
TRBV5-1	TRBJ2-1	CASSAPGLYNEQFF
TRBV28	TRBJ2-7	CASSLLRDGYEQYF
TRBV28	TRBJ1-1	CASSLRISTEAFF
TRBV4-1	TRBJ2-1	CASSQDLPSGSYNEQFF
TRBV5-1	TRBJ2-1	CASSRDLAPPYNEQFF
TRBV25-1	TRBJ2-2	CASSDGVRDTGELFF
TRBV24-1	TRBJ2-3	CATSAVLAGASSTDTQYF
TRBV5-4	TRBJ2-3	CASSQSGHSTDTQYF
TRBV18	TRBJ2-6	CASSPIQASGANVLTF
TRBV7-2	TRBJ2-1	CASSLGHYLFYNEQFF
TRBV20-1	TRBJ2-1	CSASLGLAGEQFF